These 24 T cell receptor beta chains came from one sample sequenced in a study of T cell responses to AZD1222 COVID-19 vaccine. Here immunoSEQ multiplex PCR was the method, and the copy in TCRdb shows in-frame clones only, minus some. The profile shows some 140,000 clones, around 90% of them singletons. This specimen was peripheral blood, taken on day 0 of AZD1222 vaccination. The source is an adult in good health.

V gene TRBV4-2 combines with J gene TRBJ2-7, with TRBD2 identical over 8 bases. J gave up 3 bases and V 5 bases, and 9 bases lay outside the gene matches. The CDR3 has 15 amino acids. CDR1 LGHNA and CDR2 YNFKEQ come from the germline V gene. For the CDR3, the DNA is TGTGCCAGCAGCTTCCGCGCCAGCGGGAGCTACGAGCAGTACTTC. Its translation is CASSFRASGSYEQYF.

The chain couples TRBV6-2 or TRBV6-3 to TRBJ1-2; D unclear. Germline V gene sequence: CDR1 MNHEY, CDR2 SVGEGT. Trimming took 0 bases from V and 4 from J, leaving 9 bases between them. The CDR3 has 14 residues. The CDR3 loop is CASSYSDTSYGYTF. The CDR3 DNA sequence: TGTGCCAGCAGTTACTCCGACACTAGCTATGGCTACACCTTC.

The rearrangement joins TRBV27 to TRBJ1-4; 7 bases are a match to TRBD1. Germline V lookup: CDR1 MNHEY, CDR2 SMNVEV (reference sequence). This CDR3 is 15 amino acids long. Trimming took 6 bases from V and 7 from J; bases not matched to a gene: 11. The CDR3 spells CASSWSTQGSEKLFF. CDR3 bases: TGTGCCAGCAGCTGGAGCACACAGGGGAGTGAAAAACTGTTTTTT.

The chain carries TRBV2 and TRBJ1-2; 8 bases line up with TRBD1. V gave up 7 bases and J gave up 1 base; unmatched junction bases: 5. CDR1 and CDR2 from the germline V gene are SNHLY and FYNNEI. This CDR3 contains 14 residues. CDR3 protein: CASMRTGNNYGYTF. The CDR3, as DNA: TGTGCCAGCATGCGGACAGGGAATAACTATGGCTACACCTTC.

This clone was picked up a small number of times. The chain recombines TRBV6-2 or TRBV6-3 with TRBJ2-3, with D perhaps TRBD2 (6 bases). CDR3 length equals 18 residues. Germline-derived CDR1 and CDR2 are MNHEY and SVGEGT. V gave up 5 bases and J gave up 0 bases, with 21 bases separating them. CDR3 region: CASSTPRGSETSTDTQYF. The CDR3 region has the DNA TGTGCCAGCAGTACCCCCCGGGGGTCAGAGACTAGCACAGATACGCAGTATTTT.

The chain recombines TRBV9 with TRBJ2-5; D not certain. The CDR3 sequence is 15 residues long. V was pared by 0 bases and J by 1 base, with 10 bases between. Germline loops: CDR1 SGDLS, CDR2 YYNGEE. The CDR3 sequence is CASSVGRHIQETQYF. The DNA for the CDR3 is TGTGCCAGCAGCGTAGGTCGGCACATCCAAGAGACCCAGTACTTC.

The chain carries TRBV6-2 or TRBV6-3 and TRBJ2-5; 11 bases are shared with TRBD1. This CDR3 is built from 16 residues. CDR1 is MNHEY, CDR2 SVGEGT, per germline. The junction had 7 bases not matched to a gene; V was cut back by 2 bases and J by 5 bases. CDR3 sequence reads: CASSYPGTGGWETQYF. CDR3 DNA sequence: TGTGCCAGCAGTTACCCCGGGACAGGGGGATGGGAGACCCAGTACTTC.

The V and J genes are TRBV9 and TRBJ1-2; no clear D gene. The germline V and J ends were trimmed by 3 bases and 5 bases, with 5 bases remaining between them. Germline CDR1 and CDR2: SGDLS and YYNGEE. There are 11 residues in the CDR3. CDR3: CASSGVYGYTF. The CDR3 bases are TGTGCCAGCAGCGGAGTATATGGCTACACCTTC.

This sequence joins TRBV7-9 and TRBJ1-1; a weak D match, TRBD1 (5 bases). In germline, CDR1 is SEHNR, CDR2 FQNEAQ (reference sequence). Trimming shortened V by 5 bases and J by 4 bases, and 8 bases separated the two germline ends. The CDR3 spans 12 residues. The CDR3, as DNA: TGTGCCAGCAGCCAGGGTCTCACTGAAGCTTTCTTT. Encoded protein: CASSQGLTEAFF.

The V gene is TRBV9, the J gene TRBJ1-2; D is uncertain. V lost 0 bases and J 2 bases, leaving 11 bases between the germline ends. The germline V gene encodes CDR1 SGDLS and CDR2 YYNGEE. The CDR3 loop spans 15 amino acids. CDR3 residues: CASSVGGLMNYGYTF. As DNA, the CDR3 is TGTGCCAGCAGCGTAGGTGGCTTAATGAACTATGGCTACACCTTC.

This sequence joins TRBV6-5 and TRBJ2-5; D unresolved. There are 16 residues in the CDR3. Germline V gene data show CDR1 as MNHEY and CDR2 as SVGAGI. Trimming took off 0 bases at V and 7 bases at J, with 18 bases between the two ends. The CDR3, as DNA: TGTGCCAGCAGTTACTCGGGCAGGTGGGCGCAGGTGACCCAGTACTTC. As protein: CASSYSGRWAQVTQYF.

The rearrangement uses TRBV14 and TRBJ2-2, with D unclear. CDR1 is SGHDN, CDR2 FVKESK, per germline. V was shortened by 4 bases and J by 0 bases, with 9 bases between the two germline ends. The CDR3 sequence is 15 residues long. The DNA for the CDR3 is TGTGCCAGCAGCCGTATCAACGCGAACACCGGGGAGCTGTTTTTT. Protein product: CASSRINANTGELFF.

This chain joins TRBV7-2 and TRBJ2-1; 9 positions match TRBD2. Trimming at V came to 5 bases and at J to 4 bases, leaving 15 bases not matched to a gene. This CDR3 has 18 amino acids. The germline V gene encodes CDR1 SGHTA and CDR2 FQGNSA. Here the CDR3 reads CASSPRKREAPLYNEQFF. The CDR3 coding sequence is TGTGCCAGCAGCCCTAGAAAGCGGGAGGCCCCTTTATACAATGAGCAGTTCTTC.

This clone has a handful of counts. The chain carries TRBV4-3 and TRBJ2-5; a possible D gene is TRBD2 (5 bases). Trimming cost V 0 bases and J 5 bases, with 13 bases left between them. The CDR3 contains 15 residues. Germline assignment: CDR1 LGHNA and CDR2 YSLEER. CDR3 amino acids: CASSQDFSSGETQYF. The CDR3 DNA is TGCGCCAGCAGCCAAGACTTCTCCTCGGGGGAGACCCAGTACTTC.

The V gene is TRBV6-4, the J gene TRBJ2-5, with 9 bases fitting TRBD2. CDR1 MRHNA and CDR2 SNTAGT come from the germline V gene. Trimming removed 3 bases from V and 1 base from J; junction bases left unmatched: 3. The CDR3 sequence is 15 residues long. CDR3: CASSDEAGGQETQYF. DNA for the CDR3: TGTGCCAGCAGTGATGAAGCGGGGGGCCAAGAGACCCAGTACTTC.

This rearrangement joins TRBV13 to TRBJ1-1; tentatively, D is TRBD1 (6 bases). The CDR3 length is 15 residues. CDR1 and CDR2 from the germline V gene are PRHDT and FYEKMQ (reference sequence). V lost 4 bases and J 1 base, leaving 13 bases between the germline ends. This CDR3 is CASSYQGLANTEAFF. CDR3 nucleotides: TGTGCCAGCAGCTACCAGGGGCTGGCGAACACTGAAGCTTTCTTT.

The chain employs TRBV4-1 and TRBJ2-7, with D uncertain. The V gene's germline CDR1 is MGHRA and CDR2 YSYEKL. The CDR3 length is 15 residues. V was clipped by 4 bases and J by 2 bases, with 15 bases between them. CDR3 in DNA: TGCGCCAGCAGCCCCACCCGGCAGGCCCCCTACGAGCAGTACTTC. Encoded protein: CASSPTRQAPYEQYF.

The V call is TRBV27, the J call TRBJ2-7; possible D gene TRBD1, 6 bases. The CDR3 runs to 14 residues. Germline V gene sequence: CDR1 MNHEY, CDR2 SMNVEV (reference sequence). V dropped 3 bases and J dropped 5 bases, with 14 bases sitting between them. CDR3 amino acids: CASSLDWTAHEQYF. The CDR3 DNA reads TGTGCCAGCAGTTTGGATTGGACAGCCCACGAGCAGTACTTC.

This chain connects TRBV19 to TRBJ2-6; TRBD2 is a possible D gene (7 bases). V was trimmed by 3 bases and J by 2 bases, leaving 14 bases between them. Germline-derived CDR1 and CDR2 are LNHDA and SQIVND (reference sequence). The length of the CDR3 is 17 residues. CDR3 bases: TGTGCCAGTAGTATTAGGGGGGGTAGGCCTGGGGCCAACGTCCTGACTTTC. Translation: CASSIRGGRPGANVLTF. Supplemented by reference TRBV19 and TRBJ2-6, the full variable domain reads DGGITQSPKYLFRKEGQNVTLSCEQNLNHDAMYWYRQDPGQGLRLIYYSQIVNDFQKGDIAEGYSVSREKKESFPLTVTSAQKNPTAFYLCASSIRGGRPGANVLTFGAGSRLTVL.

V and J are TRBV5-4 and TRBJ2-5; D might be TRBD1 (7 bases). Germline loops: CDR1 SGHNT, CDR2 YYREEE (reference sequence). Trimming shortened V by 6 bases and J by 3 bases, and 21 bases separated the two germline ends. CDR3 length equals 16 residues. CDR3: CASNKGGAGPEETQYF. The DNA for the CDR3 is TGTGCCAGCAACAAAGGGGGCGCGGGACCTGAAGAGACCCAGTACTTC.

This sequence joins TRBV12-5 and TRBJ2-7; D possibly corresponds to TRBD1 (6 bases). Germline V gene lookup returns CDR1 LGHNT and CDR2 FRNRAP. There are 16 residues in the CDR3. Between the trimmed V and J ends, which lost 1 base and 0 bases, there was a span of 13 bases. The chain's CDR3 is CASGLATGHFSYEQYF. Here the CDR3 DNA reads TGTGCTAGTGGTTTGGCCACGGGACACTTCTCCTACGAGCAGTACTTC. The variable domain in full, completed from reference TRBV12-5 and TRBJ2-7, reads DARVTQTPRHKVTEMGQEVTMRCQPILGHNTVFWYRQTMMQGLELLAYFRNRAPLDDSGMPKDRFSAEMPDATLATLKIQPSEPRDSAVYFCASGLATGHFSYEQYFGPGTRLTVT.

The chain employs TRBV19 and TRBJ2-7; D is possibly TRBD2 (5 bases). This CDR3 comprises 13 residues. CDR1 is LNHDA, CDR2 SQIVND, per germline (reference sequence). The ends were cut back, 6 bases at V and 3 bases at J, with 12 bases in the middle. The CDR3 DNA reads as TGTGCCAGTAGCCCCGATCGGGGCTACGAGCAGTACTTC. This gives the protein CASSPDRGYEQYF.

The chain joins TRBV24-1 to TRBJ2-7; 9 bases are a match to TRBD1. The CDR3 extends over 14 amino acids. Germline lookup yields CDR1 KGHDR and CDR2 SFDVKD. Trimming took 0 bases from V and 7 from J; bases not matched to a gene: 3. The CDR3 here is CATSDLGTGNEQYF. The CDR3 DNA follows: TGTGCCACCAGTGATTTGGGGACAGGGAATGAGCAGTACTTC.

The rearrangement links TRBV7-4 to TRBJ2-7, with D possibly being TRBD2 (5 bases). Per the germline V gene, CDR1 is SGHVT and CDR2 is SQSDAQ. Trimming cost V 6 bases and J 7 bases, with 28 bases left between them. The CDR3 contains 17 residues. Written as DNA, the CDR3 is TGTGCCAGCAGACGAGGGCCTACCCTTTTGGGTTTATGGGAGCAGTACTTC. Encoded protein: CASRRGPTLLGLWEQYF.